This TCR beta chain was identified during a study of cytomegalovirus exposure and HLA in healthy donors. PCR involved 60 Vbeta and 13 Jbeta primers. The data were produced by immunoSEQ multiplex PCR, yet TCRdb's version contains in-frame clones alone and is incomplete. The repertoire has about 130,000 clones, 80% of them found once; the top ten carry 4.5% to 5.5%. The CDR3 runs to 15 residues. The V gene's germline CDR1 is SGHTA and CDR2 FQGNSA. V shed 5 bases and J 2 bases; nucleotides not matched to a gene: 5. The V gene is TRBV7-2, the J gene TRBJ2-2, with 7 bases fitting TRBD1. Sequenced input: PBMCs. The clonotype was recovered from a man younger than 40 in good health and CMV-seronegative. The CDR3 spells CASSPRGPNTGELFF. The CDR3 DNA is TGTGCCAGCAGCCCGAGGGGGCCAAACACCGGGGAGCTGTTTTTT.